The 8 T cell receptor beta chains below come from one sample, sequenced in a study of T cells in women clearing cervical HPV infection. Libraries were prepared by immunoSEQ multiplex PCR; TCRdb keeps only in-frame clonotypes and omits some of them. Found here are fewer than 40,000 clones; the top ten clones hold approximately 4.5%. Input material: blood buffy coat. The receptors were sampled from a woman aged 18 to 75 with a cervical HPV16 infection that either progressed to CIN3+ or cleared (not recorded which).

Points on this clone: The read halts 3 residues ahead of the CDR3 end, with the missing end drawn from the germline J gene. The V and J genes are TRBV28 and TRBJ1-2, with 8 bases matching TRBD1. Losses at the gene ends were 6 bases for V and 4 bases for J; bases not matched to a gene: 16. The CDR3 has 17 amino acids. Germline lookup yields CDR1 MDHEN and CDR2 SYDVKM. The CDR3 protein is CASSTGTGAHWSYGYTF. Incomplete CDR3 DNA: TGTGCCAGCAGCACCGGGACAGGTGCGCATTGGAGCTATGGC.

Comments on this clone: The read gets to within 3 residues of the CDR3 end, and the germline J gene fills in the rest. V gene TRBV5-1 combines with J gene TRBJ2-5; D is perhaps TRBD2 (6 bases). The CDR3 sequence is 19 residues long. The V end lost 2 bases, the J end lost 6 bases, and 29 bases lay between the germline ends. In germline, CDR1 is SGHRS, CDR2 YFSETQ. Incomplete CDR3 DNA: TGCGCCAGCAGCTTAGGCCCCACCGGGACTCAGGGCTGGGGGAAGACC. Translated, it gives CASSLGPTGTQGWGKT. The whole CDR3 sequence is CASSLGPTGTQGWGKTQYF.

Of note for this clone: The read stops 3 residues short of the end of the CDR3; the missing end is completed from the germline J gene. The chain recombines TRBV10-3 with TRBJ2-3; the D gene is possibly TRBD1 (6 bases). This CDR3 is built from 17 residues. Germline CDR1 and CDR2: ENHRY and SYGVKD. Trimming left V 4 bases short and J 2 bases short, with 19 bases between. CDR3 sequence: CAISGALGRGTTDTQYF. The sequenced part of the CDR3 DNA is TGTGCCATCAGTGGTGCCTTGGGCAGGGGAACCACAGATACG.

As to this clone: The read finishes 3 residues shy of the CDR3 end, and the germline J gene is used to complete it. The V gene is TRBV20-1, the J gene TRBJ2-1; D is undetermined. CDR1 is DFQATT and CDR2 is SNEGSKA in the germline V gene (reference sequence). This CDR3 spans 13 amino acids. The germline V and J ends were trimmed by 5 bases and 4 bases, with 12 bases remaining between them. The CDR3 bases that were read are TGCAGTGCTCCCAAAGCTGATTACAATGAG. As protein: CSAPKADYNE. The full-length CDR3 reads as CSAPKADYNEQFF.

As to this clone: With the read ending 3 residues before the CDR3 end, the germline J gene is used to fill in that end. The chain combines TRBV19 with TRBJ1-3, with D perhaps TRBD1 (6 bases). Between the trimmed V and J ends, which lost 2 bases and 9 bases, there was a span of 17 bases. CDR1 is LNHDA and CDR2 is SQIVND in the germline V gene (reference sequence). This CDR3 is built from 15 residues. The CDR3 protein is CASSISPPDSGTIYF. The sequenced CDR3 bases are TGTGCCAGTAGTATAAGCCCCCCGGACAGCGGCACC.

Considering frequency, this clone is medium-sized. The CDR3 end falls 3 residues outside the read, so it is completed with the germline J gene. The chain couples TRBV18 to TRBJ1-1, with a weak D call TRBD1 (5 bases). V was trimmed by 4 bases and J by 1 base, leaving 10 bases between them. The CDR3 totals 14 residues. Per germline, CDR1 KGHSH and CDR2 LQKENI. The CDR3 spells CASSQGLANTEAFF. The part of the CDR3 DNA that was read is TGTGCCAGCTCACAGGGGTTGGCGAACACTGAA.

On this clone itself: The read stops 3 residues short of the end of the CDR3; the missing end is completed from the germline J gene. The genes are TRBV5-1 and TRBJ1-4; D may be TRBD1 (5 bases). CDR1 is SGHRS, CDR2 YFSETQ, per germline. The CDR3 is 15 amino acids. V was clipped by 4 bases and J by 7 bases, with 17 bases between them. The CDR3 here is CASSPNTGVLEKLFF. Incomplete CDR3 DNA: TGCGCCAGCAGCCCTAACACGGGGGTGCTTGAAAAA. The whole variable domain, remainder taken from reference TRBV5-1 and TRBJ1-4, is KAGVTQTPRYLIKTRGQQVTLSCSPISGHRSVSWYQQTPGQGLQFLFEYFSETQRNKGNFPGRFSGRQFSNSRSEMNVSTLELGDSALYLCASSPNTGVLEKLFFGSGTQLSVL.

On this clone: The read is 3 residues too short to cover the CDR3 end, so that end is filled in from the germline J gene. The chain joins TRBV18 to TRBJ2-7; weak D call: TRBD1 (5 bases). Between the trimmed V and J ends, which lost 1 base and 5 bases, there was a span of 6 bases. The CDR3 sequence is 12 residues long. Per the germline V gene, CDR1 is KGHSH and CDR2 is LQKENI. CDR3 DNA (partial): TGTGCCAGCTCACCACGCAGGGACGAG. Translated: CASSPRRDE. The whole CDR3 protein reads CASSPRRDEQYF.